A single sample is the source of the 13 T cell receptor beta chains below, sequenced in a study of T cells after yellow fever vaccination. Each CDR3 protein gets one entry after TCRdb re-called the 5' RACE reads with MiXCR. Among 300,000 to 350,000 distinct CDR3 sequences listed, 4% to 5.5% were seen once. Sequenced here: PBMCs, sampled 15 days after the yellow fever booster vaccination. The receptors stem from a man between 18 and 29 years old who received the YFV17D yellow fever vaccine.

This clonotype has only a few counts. DNA for the CDR3: TGTGCCAGCAGTGAAGGGACAGGGTCCTCACCCCTCCACTTT. Translating gives CASSEGTGSSPLHF. The chain employs TRBV2 and TRBJ1-6; 8 bases line up with TRBD1. This CDR3 has 14 amino acids. The germline V gene has CDR1 SNHLY and CDR2 FYNNEI. V shed 1 base, J shed 10 bases, and the junction held 3 bases outside the gene matches.

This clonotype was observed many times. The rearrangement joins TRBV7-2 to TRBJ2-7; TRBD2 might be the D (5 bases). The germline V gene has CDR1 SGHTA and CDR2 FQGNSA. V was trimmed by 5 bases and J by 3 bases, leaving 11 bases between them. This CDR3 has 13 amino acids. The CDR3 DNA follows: TGTGCCAGCAGCCCCCGCGAGGGCTACGAGCAGTACTTC. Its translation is CASSPREGYEQYF.

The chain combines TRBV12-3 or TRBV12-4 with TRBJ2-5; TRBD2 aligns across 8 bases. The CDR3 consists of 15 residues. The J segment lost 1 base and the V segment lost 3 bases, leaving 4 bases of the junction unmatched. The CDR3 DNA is TGTGCCAGCAGTTTTTTGGGGACTAGCCAAGAGACCCAGTACTTC. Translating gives CASSFLGTSQETQYF.

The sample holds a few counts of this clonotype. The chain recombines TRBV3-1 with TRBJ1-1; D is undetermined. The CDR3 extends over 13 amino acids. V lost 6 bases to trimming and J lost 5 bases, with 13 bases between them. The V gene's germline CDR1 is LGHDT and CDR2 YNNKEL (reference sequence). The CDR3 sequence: CASRSPLVTEAFF. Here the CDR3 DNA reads TGTGCCAGCAGATCCCCCCTTGTGACTGAAGCTTTCTTT. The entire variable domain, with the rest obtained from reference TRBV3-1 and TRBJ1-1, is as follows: DTAVSQTPKYLVTQMGNDKSIKCEQNLGHDTMYWYKQDSKKFLKIMFSYNNKELIINETVPNRFSPKSPDKAHLNLHINSLELGDSAVYFCASRSPLVTEAFFGQGTRLTVV.

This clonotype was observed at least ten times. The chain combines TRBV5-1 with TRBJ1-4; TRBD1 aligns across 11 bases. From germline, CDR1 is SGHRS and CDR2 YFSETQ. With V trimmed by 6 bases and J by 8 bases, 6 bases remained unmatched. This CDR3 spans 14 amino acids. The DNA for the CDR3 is TGCGCCAGCAAGCCGGGACAGGGGGACGAAAAACTGTTTTTT. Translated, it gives CASKPGQGDEKLFF. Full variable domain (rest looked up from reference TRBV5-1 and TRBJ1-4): KAGVTQTPRYLIKTRGQQVTLSCSPISGHRSVSWYQQTPGQGLQFLFEYFSETQRNKGNFPGRFSGRQFSNSRSEMNVSTLELGDSALYLCASKPGQGDEKLFFGSGTQLSVL.

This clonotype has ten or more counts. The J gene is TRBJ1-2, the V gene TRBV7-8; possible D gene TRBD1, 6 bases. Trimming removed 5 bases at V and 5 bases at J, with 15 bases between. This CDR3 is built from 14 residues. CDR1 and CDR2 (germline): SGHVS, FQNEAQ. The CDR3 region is CASSTLGAQYGYTF. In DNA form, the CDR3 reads TGTGCCAGCAGCACCCTGGGGGCACAATATGGCTACACCTTC.

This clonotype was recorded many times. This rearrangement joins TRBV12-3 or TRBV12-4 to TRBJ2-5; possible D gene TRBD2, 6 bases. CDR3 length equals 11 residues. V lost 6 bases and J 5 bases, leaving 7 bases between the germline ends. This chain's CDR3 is CASSSGETQYF. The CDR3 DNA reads TGTGCCAGCAGCAGCGGGGAGACCCAGTACTTC.

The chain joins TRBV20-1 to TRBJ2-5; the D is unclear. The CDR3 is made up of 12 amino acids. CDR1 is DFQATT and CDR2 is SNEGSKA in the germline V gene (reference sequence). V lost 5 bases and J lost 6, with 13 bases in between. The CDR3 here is CSASSRRQTQYF. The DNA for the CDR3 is TGCAGTGCTTCGTCGCGTCGGCAGACCCAGTACTTC.

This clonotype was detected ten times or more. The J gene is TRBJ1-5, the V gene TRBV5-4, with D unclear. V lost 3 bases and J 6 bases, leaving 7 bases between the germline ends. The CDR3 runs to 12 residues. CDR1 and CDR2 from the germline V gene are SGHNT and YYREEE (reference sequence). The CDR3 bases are TGTGCCAGCAGCTCGCCGTCTCAGCCCCAGCATTTT. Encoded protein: CASSSPSQPQHF.

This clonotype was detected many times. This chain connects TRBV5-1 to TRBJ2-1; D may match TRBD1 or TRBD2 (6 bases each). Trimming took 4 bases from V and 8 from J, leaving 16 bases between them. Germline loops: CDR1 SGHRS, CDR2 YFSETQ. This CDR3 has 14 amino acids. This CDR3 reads CASSTLAEGDEQFF. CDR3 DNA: TGCGCCAGCAGCACGCTCGCGGAGGGGGATGAGCAGTTCTTC.

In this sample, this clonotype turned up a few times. The CDR3 DNA sequence: TGTGCCAGCAGCTTAGGGACAGAGACCTCTGGAAACACCATATATTTT. Amino acid sequence: CASSLGTETSGNTIYF. The chain employs TRBV7-3 and TRBJ1-3; 7 positions agree with TRBD1. V shed 2 bases and J 0 bases; nucleotides not matched to a gene: 4. The CDR3 spans 16 residues. CDR1 and CDR2 from the germline V gene are SGHTA and FQGTGA. The entire variable domain, with the rest obtained from reference TRBV7-3 and TRBJ1-3, is as follows: GAGVSQTPSNKVTEKGKYVELRCDPISGHTALYWYRQSLGQGPEFLIYFQGTGAADDSGLPNDRFFAVRPEGSVSTLKIQRTERGDSAVYLCASSLGTETSGNTIYFGEGSWLTVV.

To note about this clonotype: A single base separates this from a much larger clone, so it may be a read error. In DNA, the CDR3 is TGTGCCAGCAGTTACTTTAGGGGGGGGCCTCCTAGCTCCTACAATGAGCAGTTCTTC. Amino acids: CASSYFRGGPPSSYNEQFF. V gene TRBV6-5 combines with J gene TRBJ2-1; D might be TRBD2 (7 bases). CDR1 and CDR2 (germline): MNHEY, SVGAGI. The V end lost 1 base, the J end lost 0 bases, and 19 bases lay between the germline ends. This CDR3 spans 19 amino acids.

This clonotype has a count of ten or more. The CDR3 DNA reads as TGTGCCAGCAGTGCCCTAGCGGGGGCAAGGAATGAGCAGTTCTTC. Translating gives CASSALAGARNEQFF. This chain connects TRBV12-3 or TRBV12-4 to TRBJ2-1; 10 bases map to TRBD2. The CDR3 is 15 residues long. Trimming removed 5 bases from V and 7 bases from J; junction bases left unmatched: 8.